This TCR beta chain stems from a study of T cell repertoires in aging, cancer and after chemotherapy. Study context: Patients with glioblastoma brain tumors were sampled before and after temozolomide-based therapy.

Amplification of TCR beta used genomic DNA extracted from peripheral blood. This clonotype turned up a few times. The antigen is undetermined. Multiplex touch-down PCR with TRB-A/B primers amplified rearranged V-D-J TRB sequences. TCRdb independently ran MiXCR on the multiplex PCR reads; one entry per CDR3 protein. The table shows approximately 20,000 distinct CDR3 sequences, with around 38% occurring only once. Findings of the study overall: Across the chemotherapy interval, each cancer cohort showed higher median generation probability, suggesting thymic rebound.

The sequenced sample was blood. The sequence was collected from a human donor with a solid tumor.

The CDR3 protein is CSVEDRGNGYTF. In DNA, the CDR3 is TGCAGCGTTGAAGATCGGGGGAATGGCTACACCTTC. The chain recombines TRBV29-1 with TRBJ1-2; D possibly corresponds to TRBD1 (5 bases). CDR3 length equals 12 residues. The V gene's germline CDR1 is SQVTM and CDR2 ANQGSEA. V shed 0 bases and J shed 6 bases, with 8 bases lying between them. Using reference TRBV29-1 and TRBJ1-2 for the parts outside the CDR3, the full variable domain is SAVISQKPSRDICQRGTSLTIQCQVDSQVTMMFWYRQQPGQSLTLIATANQGSEATYESGFVIDKFPISRPNLTFSTLTVSNMSPEDSSIYLCSVEDRGNGYTFGSGTRLTVV.